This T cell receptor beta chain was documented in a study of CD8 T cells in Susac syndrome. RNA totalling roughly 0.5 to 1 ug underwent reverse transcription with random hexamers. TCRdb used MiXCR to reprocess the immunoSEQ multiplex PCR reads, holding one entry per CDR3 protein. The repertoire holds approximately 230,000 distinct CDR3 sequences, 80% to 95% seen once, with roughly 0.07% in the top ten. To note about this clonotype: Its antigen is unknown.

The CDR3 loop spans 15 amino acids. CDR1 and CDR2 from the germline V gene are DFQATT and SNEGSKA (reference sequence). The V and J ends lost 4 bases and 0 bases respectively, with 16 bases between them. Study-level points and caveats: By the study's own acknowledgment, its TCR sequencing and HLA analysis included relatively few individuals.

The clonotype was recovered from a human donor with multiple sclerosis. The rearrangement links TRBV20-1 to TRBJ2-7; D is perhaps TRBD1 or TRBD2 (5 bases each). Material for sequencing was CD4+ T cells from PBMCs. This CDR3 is CSATGADMSSYEQYF. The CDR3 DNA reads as TGCAGTGCTACCGGAGCGGACATGTCCTCCTACGAGCAGTACTTC.